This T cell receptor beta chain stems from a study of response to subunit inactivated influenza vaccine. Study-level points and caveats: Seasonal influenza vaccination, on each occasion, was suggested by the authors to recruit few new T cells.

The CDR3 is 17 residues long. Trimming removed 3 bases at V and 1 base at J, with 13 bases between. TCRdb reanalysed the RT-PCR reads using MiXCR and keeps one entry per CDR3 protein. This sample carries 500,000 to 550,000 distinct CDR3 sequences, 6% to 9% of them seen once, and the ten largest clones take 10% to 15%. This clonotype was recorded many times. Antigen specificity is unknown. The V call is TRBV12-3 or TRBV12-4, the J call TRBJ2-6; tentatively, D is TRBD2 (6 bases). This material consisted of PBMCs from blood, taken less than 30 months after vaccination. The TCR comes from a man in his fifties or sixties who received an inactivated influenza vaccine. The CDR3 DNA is TGTGCCAGCAGTTTCGCTCCGACTAGTTCTGGGGCCAACGTCCTGACTTTC. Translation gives CASSFAPTSSGANVLTF.